This T cell receptor beta chain was profiled in a study of blood T cell repertoires in COVID-19. About the research overall: PBMCs, B-cell-depleted T cells, or T cells were the source of the cDNA or gDNA that made up the material.

Assay: immunoSEQ multiplex PCR; the TCRdb copy retains only in-frame clones and omits some. The sample lists 150,000 to 200,000 clones, about 86% occurring once. The cohort comprised adults aged 18 to 89 years residing in about 25 US areas. Trimming pared 8 bases from V and 4 bases from J, leaving 6 bases between. Germline V gene lookup returns CDR1 MNHEY and CDR2 SVGEGT. This CDR3 spans 10 amino acids. This clonotype originated in a woman in her thirties or forties in a cohort exposed to, infected with or recovered from COVID-19 (not recorded which). What was sequenced was PBMCs or T cells enriched from blood (not recorded which). The V gene is TRBV6-2 or TRBV6-3, the J gene TRBJ2-7; D is uncertain. The CDR3 reads CASGLYEQYF. The CDR3 coding sequence is TGTGCCAGCGGCCTATACGAGCAGTACTTC.